This TCR beta chain comes out of a study of human CD8 memory T cell subsets. Broader study findings: Similarly high diversity marked stem-like memory and precursor exhausted T cells, unlike effector memory cells.

Comment on this clonotype: What it recognizes is unknown.

Making the TCR beta libraries relied on UMI-labeled 5' RACE. No DNA is given; TCRdb re-called the 5' RACE reads and lists each CDR3 protein once. Here the sample table reports under 20,000 distinct CDR3 sequences. Sequenced material: CD8+ T cells from PBMCs. This sequence was found in a human donor in good health.

The CDR3: CASSYPGKTEQFF. The chain couples TRBV6-5 to TRBJ2-1. This CDR3 region has 13 residues. From germline, CDR1 is MNHEY and CDR2 SVGAGI.